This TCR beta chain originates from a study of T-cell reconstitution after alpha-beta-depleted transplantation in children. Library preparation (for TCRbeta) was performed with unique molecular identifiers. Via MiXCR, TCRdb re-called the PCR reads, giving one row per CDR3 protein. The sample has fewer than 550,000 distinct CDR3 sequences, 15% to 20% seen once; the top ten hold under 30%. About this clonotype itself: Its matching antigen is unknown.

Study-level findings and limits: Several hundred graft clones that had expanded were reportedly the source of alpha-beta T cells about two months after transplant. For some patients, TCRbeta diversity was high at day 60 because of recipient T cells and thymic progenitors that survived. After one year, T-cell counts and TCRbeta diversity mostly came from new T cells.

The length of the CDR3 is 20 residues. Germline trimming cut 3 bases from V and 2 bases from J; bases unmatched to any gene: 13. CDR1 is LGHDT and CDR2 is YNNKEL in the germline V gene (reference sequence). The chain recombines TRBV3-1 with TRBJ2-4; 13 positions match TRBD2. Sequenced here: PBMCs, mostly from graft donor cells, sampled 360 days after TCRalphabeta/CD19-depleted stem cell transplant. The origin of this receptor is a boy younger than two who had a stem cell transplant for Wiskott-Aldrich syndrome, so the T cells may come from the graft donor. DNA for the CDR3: TGTGCCAGCAGCCAGGACCCCCGGACTAGCGGGAGTAAGCCCAAAAACATTCAGTACTTC. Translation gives CASSQDPRTSGSKPKNIQYF. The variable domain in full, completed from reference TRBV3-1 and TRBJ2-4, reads DTAVSQTPKYLVTQMGNDKSIKCEQNLGHDTMYWYKQDSKKFLKIMFSYNNKELIINETVPNRFSPKSPDKAHLNLHINSLELGDSAVYFCASSQDPRTSGSKPKNIQYFGAGTRLSVL.